This note documents a single TCR beta chain sequence. The target antigen is unknown. Here immunoSEQ multiplex PCR was the method, and the copy in TCRdb shows in-frame clones only, minus some. The sample gives about 81,000 clones, about 93% of which show up once; approximately 1.4% is in the top ten. This CDR3 region has 14 residues. Per the germline V gene, CDR1 is MNHNS and CDR2 is SASEGT. This sample stems from a study of human versus mouse CDR3 diversity and MHC coevolution. Study outcomes and limitations: By iCHAO1, human TCR beta clonotypes numbered some 1.6 million, the most.

The rearrangement uses TRBV6-1 and TRBJ2-5; tentative D call: TRBD1 (6 bases). Gene TRBJ2-7 matches the end of the DNA better, so the J call may be wrong. This clonotype was sampled from a person aged 30-69 years in good health. Sequencing was carried out using naive CD4+ T cells from blood. Regarding subset: CD45RO-negative CD62L-positive naive CD4 T cells. CDR3 DNA sequence: TGTGCCAGCAGTGAACAGGGGAGCTCCTACGAGCAGTACTTC. It encodes CASSEQGSSYEQYF.